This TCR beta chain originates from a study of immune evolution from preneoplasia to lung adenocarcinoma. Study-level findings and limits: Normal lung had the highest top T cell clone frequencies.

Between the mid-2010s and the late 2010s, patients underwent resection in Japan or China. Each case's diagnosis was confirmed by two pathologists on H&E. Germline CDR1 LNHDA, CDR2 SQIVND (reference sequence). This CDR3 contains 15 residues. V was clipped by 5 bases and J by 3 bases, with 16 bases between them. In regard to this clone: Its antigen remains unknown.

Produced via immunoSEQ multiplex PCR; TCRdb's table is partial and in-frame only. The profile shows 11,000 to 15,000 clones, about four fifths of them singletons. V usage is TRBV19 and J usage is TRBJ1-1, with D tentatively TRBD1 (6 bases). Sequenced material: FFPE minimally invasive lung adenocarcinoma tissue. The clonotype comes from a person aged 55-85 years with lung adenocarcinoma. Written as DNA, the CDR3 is TGTGCCAGTAGTCCTTCCCCTACAGGGTACACTGAAGCTTTCTTT. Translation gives CASSPSPTGYTEAFF.